This T cell receptor (beta chain) appears in the sequencing data of a study of T cells expressing NK-cell markers. In germline, CDR1 is KGHDR, CDR2 SFDVKD. This CDR3 is 13 amino acids long. cDNA encoding TCR beta was synthesized via 5'RACE template switching incorporating UMIs. TCRdb re-called the 5' RACE reads and shows each CDR3 protein once, DNA omitted. This table lists around 470,000 distinct CDR3 sequences. The sequence was obtained from a woman aged 50 to 65 in good health. The specimen was blood T cells: a sorted CD56 or NKG2C T cell subset, CD4+ or CD8+ T cells, or bulk PBMC T cells (not recorded which). The chain uses TRBV24-1 and TRBJ1-6. The CDR3 protein is CATSDLDGSPLHF.